The 30 T cell receptor beta chains below come from one sample, sequenced in a study of regulatory T cells in long-lasting Graves disease. Time point in this sample: newly diagnosed GD, antithyroid drugs for less than 3 months. Generation of the TCR library employed RNA extracted from PBMCs. Both iRepertoire HTBI primers and Arm-PCR of CDR3 regions were used to build the TCR beta libraries. TCRdb called the multiplex PCR reads again in MiXCR, with one record for every CDR3 protein. The data show about 380,000 distinct CDR3 sequences, 15% seen once. This sample comprised peripheral blood mononuclear cells (PBMCs), obtained at new diagnosis, from a patient treated with antithyroid drugs. The receptors stem from a female donor with Graves disease.

This clonotype was picked up a small number of times. The V and J genes are TRBV4-2 and TRBJ1-6, with 12 bases fitting TRBD1. After removal of 4 bases from V and 0 bases from J, the junction contained 13 bases not matched to a gene. Germline loops: CDR1 LGHNA, CDR2 YNFKEQ. The CDR3 length is 21 residues. CDR3 nucleotides: TGTGCCAGCAGCCCTACCGGGACAGGGGGCATGGCGCGCTCCTATAATTCACCCCTCCACTTT. It is translated as CASSPTGTGGMARSYNSPLHF.

Comments on this clonotype: A far bigger clonotype differs at one base, so this is likely a read error. This chain joins TRBV28 and TRBJ2-7, with 9 bases that match TRBD1. Germline V gives CDR1 MDHEN, CDR2 SYDVKM. J was trimmed by 7 bases and V by 7 bases; bases with no gene match: 11. The CDR3 sequence is 14 residues long. The CDR3 sequence: CASNRDRETNEQYF. The CDR3, as DNA: TGTGCCAGCAATCGGGACAGGGAAACGAATGAGCAGTACTTC. Looking up the rest from reference TRBV28 and TRBJ2-7 gives the full variable domain: DVKVTQSSRYLVKRTGEKVFLECVQDMDHENMFWYRQDPGLGLRLIYFSYDVKMKEKGDIPEGYSVSREKKERFSLILESASTNQTSMYLCASNRDRETNEQYFGPGTRLTVT.

This clonotype has at least ten counts. The chain combines TRBV10-3 with TRBJ2-5; possible D gene TRBD2, 6 bases. The V gene lost 2 bases and the J gene lost 5 bases, with 9 bases spanning the gap. The CDR3 covers 13 residues. The germline gives CDR1 ENHRY, CDR2 SYGVKD. DNA of the CDR3: TGTGCCATCAGTGAGATGGGGAGGGAGACCCAGTACTTC. Translation: CAISEMGRETQYF.

This clonotype was seen a few times. The rearrangement uses TRBV7-2 and TRBJ1-5, with D tentatively TRBD1 (6 bases). The CDR3 consists of 13 residues. The V gene's germline CDR1 is SGHTA and CDR2 FQGNSA. With 5 bases removed from V and 7 bases from J, the gap between germline ends came to 12 bases. CDR3 in amino acids: CASSVQGGQPQHF. In DNA, the CDR3 is TGTGCCAGCAGCGTACAGGGAGGCCAGCCCCAGCATTTT.

The V gene is TRBV20-1, the J gene TRBJ2-7; perhaps TRBD2 as D (6 bases). V was clipped by 0 bases and J by 4 bases, with 13 bases between them. Germline V gives CDR1 DFQATT, CDR2 SNEGSKA (reference sequence). This CDR3 has 14 amino acids. The CDR3 nucleotides read TGCAGTGCTAGAGATTCTGGACTAACATACGAGCAGTACTTC. This codes for CSARDSGLTYEQYF.

Many counts were recorded for this clonotype. The CDR3 bases are TGTGCCACCAGCAGAGATGAAGGGGGGAACGGTGGCTACACCTTC. It is translated as CATSRDEGGNGGYTF. The chain couples TRBV15 to TRBJ1-2, with TRBD1 as a possible D gene (6 bases). The CDR3 has 15 amino acids. Trimming removed 0 bases from V and 7 bases from J, with 15 bases in between. CDR1 LNHNV and CDR2 YYDKDF come from the germline V gene (reference sequence). Combining the CDR3 with reference TRBV15 and TRBJ1-2 gives the whole variable domain DAMVIQNPRYQVTQFGKPVTLSCSQTLNHNVMYWYQQKSSQAPKLLFHYYDKDFNNEADTPDNFQSRRPNTSFCFLDIRSPGLGDTAMYLCATSRDEGGNGGYTFGSGTRLTVV.

The chain recombines TRBV6-1 with TRBJ2-7, with TRBD1 matching over 7 bases. Germline trimming cut 8 bases from V and 2 bases from J; bases unmatched to any gene: 18. Per germline, CDR1 MNHNS and CDR2 SASEGT. This CDR3 has 17 amino acids. CDR3 loop: CASPLPNRDREAYEQYF. In DNA form, the CDR3 reads TGTGCCAGCCCGCTACCGAACCGGGACAGAGAAGCCTACGAGCAGTACTTC.

Concerning this clonotype itself: With a far larger clone one base away, a read error is the likely cause. The chain combines TRBV7-2 with TRBJ1-2, with a weak D call TRBD1 (6 bases). Germline V gene data show CDR1 as SGHTA and CDR2 as FQGNSA. There are 17 residues in the CDR3. This CDR3 reads CACSLSHRAASFYGYTF. CDR3 nucleotide sequence: TGTGCCTGCAGCTTAAGTCACAGGGCGGCGAGCTTCTATGGCTACACCTTC.

Note on this clonotype: Being one base from a much bigger clone, this may be a read error. The CDR3 loop is CASSRPQMTYEQYF. DNA of the CDR3: TGTGCCAGCAGCAGACCGCAGATGACCTACGAGCAGTACTTC. The chain carries TRBV11-2 and TRBJ2-3; the D is unclear. The J call may be in error: the DNA end matches TRBJ2-7 better. The V gene's germline CDR1 is SGHAT and CDR2 FQNNGV. The CDR3 is 14 residues long.

This clonotype was counted ten times or more. CDR3 DNA: TGTGCCAGCAGTCCGGGGCGGCCCGGCTACACCTTC. Residues: CASSPGRPGYTF. The chain carries TRBV12-3 or TRBV12-4 and TRBJ1-2, with TRBD1 as a possible D gene (5 bases). The CDR3 is 12 amino acids. Trimming pared 5 bases from V and 8 bases from J, leaving 12 bases between.

This clonotype was seen more than once but under ten times. An end of the junction does not agree with germline; a read error may underlie this. The chain has TRBV27 and TRBJ2-7, with D uncertain. The CDR3 has 14 amino acids. The germline CDR1 and CDR2 sequences are MNHEY and SMNVEV (reference sequence). The CDR3 loop is CASTLPRGTYGQYF. The CDR3 region has the DNA TGTGCCAGCACCCTCCCGAGAGGAACCTACGGGCAGTACTTC.

This clonotype was found many times. The chain employs TRBV19 and TRBJ1-1; D may be TRBD1 (5 bases). The CDR3 has 17 residues. CDR1 is LNHDA and CDR2 is SQIVND in the germline V gene (reference sequence). The V gene lost 6 bases and the J gene lost 6 bases, with 26 bases spanning the gap. In DNA form, the CDR3 reads TGTGCCAGTAGCCAAGACGGGGGTGGCCTTTTTCGGGCTGAAGCTTTCTTT. This translates into CASSQDGGGLFRAEAFF.

This clonotype was seen a few times. The V gene is TRBV24-1, the J gene TRBJ2-1; possible D gene TRBD2, 7 bases. The germline gives CDR1 KGHDR, CDR2 SFDVKD. V lost 5 bases and J lost 7, with 23 bases in between. This CDR3 is 17 amino acids long. CDR3 in amino acids: CATSARGFGLGGNEQFF. CDR3 bases: TGTGCCACCAGTGCCAGGGGCTTCGGACTAGGGGGGAATGAGCAGTTCTTC.

This clonotype has at least ten counts. This sequence joins TRBV4-1 and TRBJ2-7; 8 bases align to TRBD1. Germline V gives CDR1 MGHRA, CDR2 YSYEKL. The V and J ends lost 2 bases and 4 bases, in that order; junction bases with no gene match: 7. This CDR3 is built from 15 residues. CDR3 nucleotide sequence: TGCGCCAGCAGCCAATCACAGGGGGTAGCTTACGAGCAGTACTTC. This sequence encodes CASSQSQGVAYEQYF.

This clonotype was counted ten times or more. This chain links TRBV27 with TRBJ2-7; 14 positions match TRBD2. CDR3 length equals 15 residues. V trimming: 3 bases; J trimming: 7 bases; junction bases outside the gene matches: 5. Germline CDR1 reads MNHEY; CDR2 reads SMNVEV (reference sequence). The CDR3 DNA reads TGTGCCAGCAGTTTGGGACTAGCGGGAGTGGGGGAGCAGTACTTC. This translates into CASSLGLAGVGEQYF.

This clonotype was counted ten times or more. The chain combines TRBV27 with TRBJ1-1, with 7 bases lining up with TRBD1. This CDR3 is built from 15 residues. V was pared by 4 bases and J by 1 base, with 6 bases of the junction left unmatched. The germline V gene has CDR1 MNHEY and CDR2 SMNVEV (reference sequence). The CDR3 loop reads CASSSGQVANTEAFF. CDR3 sequence (DNA): TGTGCCAGCAGTTCTGGACAGGTTGCGAACACTGAAGCTTTCTTT.

Many counts were recorded for this clonotype. V gene TRBV29-1 combines with J gene TRBJ2-5, with 8 nucleotides matching TRBD2. The CDR3 extends over 12 amino acids. Germline loops: CDR1 SQVTM, CDR2 ANQGSEA. V was clipped by 5 bases and J by 3 bases; unmatched bases: 2. For the CDR3, the DNA is TGCAGCGTTTATAGCGGGGAAGAGACCCAGTACTTC. Its protein product is CSVYSGEETQYF.

This clonotype was counted at least ten times. This chain links TRBV2 with TRBJ1-2; 12 nucleotides match TRBD1. J lost 4 bases, V lost 4 bases, and 1 base had no gene match. There are 14 residues in the CDR3. Germline CDR1 SNHLY, CDR2 FYNNEI. In DNA form, the CDR3 reads TGTGCCAGCAGTGGGGACAGGGGGCCCTATGGCTACACCTTC. This sequence encodes CASSGDRGPYGYTF.

This clonotype has just a few counts. A read error may be the cause here, since a much bigger clone is one base away. The chain carries TRBV2 and TRBJ1-1, with unresolved D. The length of the CDR3 is 14 residues. Germline loops: CDR1 SNHLY, CDR2 FYNNEI. In DNA form, the CDR3 reads TGTGCCAGCTTTGGCCGGACGGAGAACACTGAAGCTTCCTTT. Encoded protein: CASFGRTENTEASF. The full variable domain, rest sourced from reference TRBV2 and TRBJ1-1, is EPEVTQTPSHQVTQMGQEVILRCVPISNHLYFYWYRQILGQKVEFLVSFYNNEISEKSEIFDDQFSVERPDGSNFTLKIRSTKLEDSAMYFCASFGRTENTEASFGQGTRLTVV.

This clonotype has only a few counts. With a much larger clone just one base away, this may be a read error. For the CDR3, the DNA is TGTGCCAGCAGCGGATGGACTGTAGGCAGCACAGATACGCAGTGTTTT. Translation gives CASSGWTVGSTDTQCF. The rearrangement links TRBV7-9 to TRBJ2-3, with D possibly matching TRBD2 (5 bases). This CDR3 has 16 amino acids. CDR1 is SEHNR and CDR2 is FQNEAQ in the germline V gene (reference sequence).

The chain recombines TRBV5-1 with TRBJ2-5; TRBD1 matches at 9 bases. V trimming: 2 bases; J trimming: 5 bases; junction bases outside the gene matches: 7. Germline loops: CDR1 SGHRS, CDR2 YFSETQ. The CDR3 consists of 15 residues. The CDR3 here is CASSLGDRAAETQYF. The DNA of the CDR3 is TGCGCCAGCAGCTTAGGGGACAGGGCGGCGGAGACCCAGTACTTC.

This clonotype has at least ten counts. The CDR3: CSASLGRRNTEAFF. The CDR3 DNA reads as TGCAGTGCTAGTTTGGGCAGGAGAAACACTGAAGCTTTCTTT. The chain employs TRBV20-1 and TRBJ1-1; D is uncertain. The V end was cut by 3 bases, the J end by 2 bases, with 13 bases between. This CDR3 has 14 amino acids. Germline V gives CDR1 DFQATT, CDR2 SNEGSKA (reference sequence).

V usage is TRBV28 and J usage is TRBJ2-7; the match to TRBD1 covers 9 bases. V was pared by 6 bases and J by 2 bases, with 5 bases of the junction left unmatched. The CDR3 covers 14 residues. Germline V lookup: CDR1 MDHEN, CDR2 SYDVKM. The CDR3 reads CASRDRGGPYEQYF. CDR3 nucleotides: TGTGCCAGCAGAGACAGGGGGGGACCCTACGAGCAGTACTTC.

This clonotype was detected only once. This chain connects TRBV7-2 to TRBJ1-1; D call uncertain. Germline CDR1 SGHTA, CDR2 FQGNSA. The V end was cut by 5 bases, the J end by 0 bases, with 10 bases between. The CDR3 loop spans 14 amino acids. The CDR3 bases are TGTGCCAGCAGCACGTCTGTGGTGAACACTGAAGCTTTCTTT. Translating gives CASSTSVVNTEAFF.

This clonotype was recorded many times. The V gene is TRBV29-1, the J gene TRBJ2-1; 9 nucleotides line up with TRBD1. Germline-derived CDR1 and CDR2 are SQVTM and ANQGSEA. V dropped 6 bases and J dropped 6; count of bases not matched to a gene: 6. The length of the CDR3 is 13 residues. The CDR3: CSVGTGLGNEQFF. CDR3 nucleotides: TGCAGCGTCGGGACAGGGCTAGGCAATGAGCAGTTCTTC.

The chain is built from TRBV27 and TRBJ2-6; D is possibly TRBD2 (6 bases). Looked up from germline, CDR1 is MNHEY and CDR2 is SMNVEV (reference sequence). V was pared by 5 bases and J by 1 base, with 15 bases between. CDR3 length: 17 residues. CDR3 sequence reads: CASSEEGMGSGANVLTF. The CDR3 coding sequence is TGTGCCAGCAGTGAGGAGGGCATGGGTTCTGGGGCCAACGTCCTGACTTTC.

V gene TRBV30 combines with J gene TRBJ2-1, with D perhaps assigned TRBD1 or TRBD2 (5 bases each). CDR1 is GTSNPN and CDR2 is SVGIG in the germline V gene (reference sequence). The CDR3 totals 18 residues. V was pared by 4 bases and J by 3 bases, with 25 bases between. The CDR3 sequence is CAWTPLEARAYLYNEQFF. CDR3 coding DNA: TGTGCCTGGACCCCCCTGGAGGCCAGGGCATACCTCTACAATGAGCAGTTCTTC.

This clonotype has a single count. This may be a read error, as it is one base from a much larger clone. The V call is TRBV13, the J call TRBJ2-5; 13 positions match TRBD2. CDR1 is PRHDT and CDR2 is FYEKMQ in the germline V gene (reference sequence). CDR3 length: 16 amino acids. V shed 5 bases and J 11 bases; nucleotides not matched to a gene: 14. CDR3 protein: CASSPRTSGRSHEQYF. The DNA of the CDR3 is TGTGCCAGCAGCCCCAGGACTAGCGGGAGATCGCATGAGCAGTACTTC.

This chain links TRBV6-1 with TRBJ1-1, with 7 bases lining up with TRBD1. The V gene end was trimmed by 6 bases and the J gene end by 3 bases; junction bases not matched to a gene: 13. The CDR3 has 16 residues. The germline CDR1 and CDR2 sequences are MNHNS and SASEGT. CDR3 nucleotide sequence: TGTGCCAGCAGACAAGACGACCTGACAGGGCACACTGAAGCTTTCTTT. Translation gives CASRQDDLTGHTEAFF.

In this sample, this clonotype turned up many times. This chain uses TRBV7-2 with TRBJ2-5; 15 nucleotides match TRBD2. From germline, CDR1 is SGHTA and CDR2 FQGNSA. The V and J ends lost 5 bases and 7 bases, in that order; junction bases with no gene match: 14. The CDR3 loop spans 18 amino acids. The CDR3 DNA reads TGTGCCAGCAGCCCTTACCCGGGACTAGCGGGGGGCCAGGGGACCCAGTACTTC. Encoded protein: CASSPYPGLAGGQGTQYF.